The rows below give T cell receptor beta chains drawn from one sample of a study of cytomegalovirus exposure and HLA in healthy donors. The protocol was immunoSEQ multiplex PCR, while the TCRdb copy is restricted to in-frame clones and leaves out a portion. Found here are roughly 190,000 clones, roughly 77% of them singletons; the top ten hold approximately 4.8%. Sequencing used PBMCs. The receptors stem from a man aged 25 to 40 in good health and CMV-seropositive. The conserved cysteine and the conserved F or W are not part of the CDR3 here. The D gene is left open where the match is weak.

V gene: TRBV7-8
J gene: TRBJ2-3
D gene: TRBD1
CDR3 protein: ASSLGTGTRTDTQY

V gene: TRBV5-6
J gene: TRBJ1-1
D gene: NA
CDR3 protein: ASSRVGLRSANTEAF

V gene: TRBV28
J gene: TRBJ2-5
D gene: TRBD2
CDR3 protein: ASSPAGEELKTQY

V gene: TRBV6-5
J gene: TRBJ2-1
D gene: NA
CDR3 protein: ASSYSSSSYNEQF

V gene: TRBV10-1
J gene: TRBJ2-7
D gene: NA
CDR3 protein: ASSEPGRYEQY

V gene: TRBV28
J gene: TRBJ1-5
D gene: NA
CDR3 protein: ASSLGVRGKNQPQH

V gene: TRBV11-2
J gene: TRBJ2-7
D gene: TRBD2
CDR3 protein: ASSPPVGLAGEGEQY

V gene: TRBV5-8
J gene: TRBJ1-2
D gene: NA
CDR3 protein: ASSASGTTNYGYT

V gene: TRBV5-1
J gene: TRBJ1-2
D gene: TRBD1
CDR3 protein: ASSFPQGASGYT

V gene: TRBV28
J gene: TRBJ1-3
D gene: NA
CDR3 protein: ASSPAWNTIY